These 28 T cell receptor beta chains share one sample of origin, sequenced in a study of shared clonotypes between healthy human individuals. As defined, naive CD8 cells were CD45RO-negative and positively selected for CCR7, with terminally differentiated effector memory CD45RA+ cells excluded. Assay: immunoSEQ multiplex PCR; the TCRdb copy retains only in-frame clones and omits some. The repertoire has millions of clones, about 92% of them found once; the top ten carry 1.7%. Sample: naive CD8+ T cells from PBMCs. The receptors shown here come from a man aged 18 to 35 in good health. Some clones in this sample may be carry-over from other donors' samples.

A single count supports this clone. The chain couples TRBV11-2 to TRBJ2-7; possible D gene TRBD1, 6 bases. The CDR3 is 15 residues long. The V end lost 7 bases, the J end lost 1 base, and 17 bases lay between the germline ends. CDR1 and CDR2 (germline): SGHAT, FQNNGV. The CDR3 sequence is CASTLKTGSSYEQYF. DNA for the CDR3: TGTGCCAGCACCCTAAAGACAGGTTCTTCCTACGAGCAGTACTTC.

Concerning this clone: Other DNA sequences from this sample encode an identical CDR3 as well. The V and J genes are TRBV28 and TRBJ2-3; D call uncertain. V lost 5 bases and J lost 6, with 6 bases in between. Germline values: CDR1 MDHEN, CDR2 SYDVKM. This CDR3 comprises 11 residues. CDR3 region: CASSPRDTQYF. The CDR3 coding sequence is TGTGCCAGCAGTCCACGTGATACGCAGTATTTT.

The chain couples TRBV27 to TRBJ2-5, with a weak D call TRBD1 (5 bases). This CDR3 comprises 17 residues. Germline CDR1 reads MNHEY; CDR2 reads SMNVEV (reference sequence). The V gene lost 5 bases and the J gene lost 4 bases, with 23 bases spanning the gap. The CDR3 sequence: CASSRVAVRGASETQYF. The CDR3 DNA reads as TGTGCCAGCAGTAGGGTCGCGGTCCGTGGGGCCTCAGAGACCCAGTACTTC.

This clone was seen just once. The rearrangement joins TRBV6-1 to TRBJ2-3, with D possibly TRBD2 on 6 matching bases. This CDR3 comprises 17 residues. CDR1 is MNHNS, CDR2 SASEGT, per germline. V lost 2 bases, J lost 2 bases, and 17 bases lay in between. The CDR3 coding sequence is TGTGCCAGCAGTGAAACTCCGTGGGGACTTAACACAGATACGCAGTATTTT. It is translated as CASSETPWGLNTDTQYF.

This chain uses TRBV10-2 with TRBJ2-3, with TRBD1 as a possible D gene (5 bases). The V and J ends lost 4 bases and 5 bases respectively, with 10 bases between them. Looked up from germline, CDR1 is WSHSY and CDR2 is SAAADI. CDR3 length: 13 residues. CDR3 amino acids: CASSGGARDTQYF. CDR3 sequence (DNA): TGCGCCAGCAGTGGTGGGGCTAGAGATACGCAGTATTTT.

With respect to this clone: This sequence may be a read error, since a much larger clone differs from it by one base. The same CDR3 arises from other DNA sequences in this sample as well. The chain joins TRBV9 to TRBJ1-1, with D hard to call. Germline lookup yields CDR1 SGDLS and CDR2 YYNGEE. The CDR3 has 13 amino acids. V was clipped by 2 bases and J by 1 base, with 6 bases between them. The CDR3 here is CASSVAGNTEAFF. The CDR3 coding sequence is TGTGCCAGCAGCGTTGCGGGGAACACTGAAGCTTTCTTT.

The rearrangement uses TRBV6-1 and TRBJ2-7; TRBD2 matches at 8 bases. This CDR3 is 16 amino acids long. From germline, CDR1 is MNHNS and CDR2 SASEGT. The junction had 9 bases not matched to a gene; V was cut back by 2 bases and J by 3 bases. CDR3 coding DNA: TGTGCCAGCAGTGAATGGATTGAGGGACTAGACTACGAGCAGTACTTC. It is translated as CASSEWIEGLDYEQYF.

Concerning this clone: Other DNA sequences in this specimen translate into the identical CDR3. This CDR3 is CASSLGDREQFF. The CDR3 nucleotides read TGTGCCAGCAGCTTAGGGGACAGGGAGCAGTTCTTC. The chain uses TRBV7-9 and TRBJ2-1, with 8 bases fitting TRBD1. Germline V gene data show CDR1 as SEHNR and CDR2 as FQNEAQ (reference sequence). The length of the CDR3 is 12 residues. V shed 1 base and J 10 bases; nucleotides not matched to a gene: 0.

This clone came up once. The CDR3 sequence is CSVLTRVVEQFF. The CDR3 coding sequence is TGCAGCGTTCTTACTAGGGTAGTAGAGCAGTTCTTC. The V and J genes are TRBV29-1 and TRBJ2-1; perhaps TRBD2 as D (5 bases). With 5 bases removed from V and 10 bases from J, the gap between germline ends came to 15 bases. This CDR3 has 12 amino acids. Germline V gene sequence: CDR1 SQVTM, CDR2 ANQGSEA.

This chain joins TRBV7-9 and TRBJ1-1, with TRBD1 as a possible D gene (5 bases). CDR1 SEHNR and CDR2 FQNEAQ come from the germline V gene (reference sequence). The CDR3 is 13 residues long. Trimming pared 3 bases from V and 6 bases from J, leaving 11 bases between. CDR3 amino acids: CASSFGGAAEAFF. In DNA form, the CDR3 reads TGTGCCAGCAGCTTTGGAGGGGCGGCTGAAGCTTTCTTT.

This clone was seen only once. The genes are TRBV15 and TRBJ1-2; no clear D. V gave up 0 bases and J gave up 8 bases, with 16 bases separating them. Germline V lookup: CDR1 LNHNV, CDR2 YYDKDF (reference sequence). The CDR3 length is 15 residues. CDR3 residues: CATSRDPSYGVGYTF. In DNA form, the CDR3 reads TGTGCCACCAGCAGAGATCCCTCCTACGGGGTGGGCTACACCTTC.

The CDR3 DNA sequence: TGCGCCAGCAGCCCCCCAGGGGAAAGGGGGGAGACCCAGTACTTC. Encoded protein: CASSPPGERGETQYF. The chain links TRBV4-1 to TRBJ2-5, with a weak D call TRBD1 (6 bases). CDR1 and CDR2 (germline): MGHRA, YSYEKL. The CDR3 runs to 15 residues. Trimming took 4 bases from V and 5 from J, leaving 17 bases between them.

This clone was seen only once. The chain uses TRBV30 and TRBJ2-4; no firm D call. The CDR3 contains 14 residues. CDR1 and CDR2 from the germline V gene are GTSNPN and SVGIG (reference sequence). The ends were cut back, 0 bases at V and 2 bases at J, with 8 bases in the middle. CDR3 amino acids: CAWSVQRSKNIQYF. In DNA form, the CDR3 reads TGTGCCTGGAGTGTACAGCGCTCCAAAAACATTCAGTACTTC.

DNA for the CDR3: TGTGCCAGTGTGTCGGGGGAAGGATTGAACACTGAAGCTTTCTTT. This sequence encodes CASVSGEGLNTEAFF. The rearrangement links TRBV19 to TRBJ1-1; a weak D match, TRBD1 (5 bases). From germline, CDR1 is LNHDA and CDR2 SQIVND (reference sequence). The CDR3 covers 15 residues. Trimming pared 8 bases from V and 0 bases from J, leaving 16 bases between.

This clone was counted a single time. The chain combines TRBV19 with TRBJ1-1, with 8 positions matching TRBD1. The CDR3 has 15 residues. Germline V gene data show CDR1 as LNHDA and CDR2 as SQIVND (reference sequence). Losses at the gene ends were 6 bases for V and 1 base for J; bases not matched to a gene: 7. CDR3 in amino acids: CASRDRDRRNTEAFF. The CDR3 DNA is TGTGCCAGTAGGGACAGGGATAGGAGGAACACTGAAGCTTTCTTT.

The chain employs TRBV2 and TRBJ1-1; D not certain. Per the germline V gene, CDR1 is SNHLY and CDR2 is FYNNEI. V shed 5 bases and J shed 10 bases, with 17 bases lying between them. The CDR3 sequence is 13 residues long. The CDR3 DNA is TGTGCCAGCAGTTTCCGAGGGAAGGGAGGAGCTTTCTTT. Its protein product is CASSFRGKGGAFF.

The rearrangement uses TRBV6-6 and TRBJ1-2; D is possibly TRBD1 (6 bases). CDR1 and CDR2 from the germline V gene are MNHNY and SVGAGI (reference sequence). Trimming removed 4 bases from V and 6 bases from J, with 15 bases in between. The CDR3 is made up of 14 amino acids. The chain's CDR3 is CASSSRRGGDGYTF. The CDR3 bases are TGTGCCAGCAGTTCCCGGAGGGGGGGGGATGGCTACACCTTC.

The V call is TRBV6-5, the J call TRBJ1-1; D not resolved. Between the trimmed V and J ends, which lost 0 bases and 3 bases, there was a span of 8 bases. CDR1 and CDR2 from the germline V gene are MNHEY and SVGAGI. This CDR3 region has 14 residues. CDR3 nucleotides: TGTGCCAGCAGTTACTCGAGACCTGACACTGAAGCTTTCTTT. It yields the protein CASSYSRPDTEAFF.

The CDR3 DNA follows: TGTGCCAGCAGCTTAAGACTAGCGCTAGACAATGAGCAGTTCTTC. It encodes CASSLRLALDNEQFF. The chain links TRBV7-7 to TRBJ2-1, with 8 bases lining up with TRBD2. Trimming took 2 bases from V and 5 from J; bases not matched to a gene: 5. The CDR3 sequence is 15 residues long. CDR1 and CDR2 from the germline V gene are SSHAT and FNYEAQ (reference sequence).

The count of this clone is one. The chain combines TRBV7-3 with TRBJ2-2; no definite D call. The V gene lost 0 bases and the J gene lost 5 bases, with 4 bases spanning the gap. The CDR3 is 13 residues long. Germline CDR1 SGHTA, CDR2 FQGTGA. CDR3 bases: TGTGCCAGCAGCTTAACGCAGACCGGGGAGCTGTTTTTT. Residues: CASSLTQTGELFF.

This rearrangement joins TRBV4-1 to TRBJ2-7; either TRBD1 or TRBD2 may fit D (5 bases each). Germline V lookup: CDR1 MGHRA, CDR2 YSYEKL. CDR3 size: 18 residues. Trimming pared 0 bases from V and 0 bases from J, leaving 18 bases between. In DNA form, the CDR3 reads TGCGCCAGCAGCCAAGATGGGGGTGGGACGGTTGTCTCCTACGAGCAGTACTTC. It codes for CASSQDGGGTVVSYEQYF.

The gene calls are TRBV2 and TRBJ2-7, with TRBD1 identical over 7 bases. The junction had 3 bases not matched to a gene; V was cut back by 4 bases and J by 3 bases. Per germline, CDR1 SNHLY and CDR2 FYNNEI. The length of the CDR3 is 13 residues. DNA of the CDR3: TGTGCCAGCAGTGTCCGGGACAGCTACGAGCAGTACTTC. This sequence encodes CASSVRDSYEQYF.

The J gene is TRBJ2-6, the V gene TRBV10-3; maybe TRBD2 (6 bases). The V gene lost 3 bases and the J gene lost 0 bases, with 15 bases spanning the gap. This CDR3 region has 18 residues. Germline V CDR1 and CDR2: ENHRY, SYGVKD. CDR3 region: CAISESPSDYSGANVLTF. The DNA of the CDR3 is TGTGCCATCAGTGAATCGCCTAGCGATTACTCTGGGGCCAACGTCCTGACTTTC.

This rearrangement joins TRBV29-1 to TRBJ2-1; 7 bases agree with TRBD2. Germline V gene sequence: CDR1 SQVTM, CDR2 ANQGSEA. The CDR3 runs to 14 residues. CDR3 amino acids: CSGGEGLSYNEQFF. Here the CDR3 DNA reads TGCAGTGGGGGGGAGGGCCTGTCCTACAATGAGCAGTTCTTC.

V and J are TRBV10-2 and TRBJ1-2; D remains unclear. Trimming shortened V by 0 bases and J by 7 bases, and 24 bases separated the two germline ends. Looked up from germline, CDR1 is WSHSY and CDR2 is SAAADI. The CDR3 has 18 residues. CDR3 nucleotides: TGCGCCAGCAGTGAGTCCCCTGGTCCCTTTGGAGGTAGACCTGGCTACACCTTC. Translated, it gives CASSESPGPFGGRPGYTF.

The gene calls are TRBV7-3 and TRBJ2-1; D uncertain. The V and J ends lost 4 bases and 5 bases respectively, with 15 bases between them. The CDR3 spans 15 residues. CDR1 is SGHTA, CDR2 FQGTGA, per germline. The CDR3: CASSSALEGNNEQFF. CDR3 in DNA: TGTGCCAGCAGCTCAGCACTGGAAGGAAACAATGAGCAGTTCTTC.

V gene TRBV28 combines with J gene TRBJ2-5; weak D call: TRBD1 (7 bases). With the DNA end fitting TRBJ2-7 better, the J assignment may be wrong. The CDR3 consists of 12 residues. Germline V gene lookup returns CDR1 MDHEN and CDR2 SYDVKM. The CDR3 loop is CAIAGGTYEQYF. CDR3 sequence (DNA): TGTGCCATAGCAGGGGGGACCTACGAGCAGTACTTC.

The chain joins TRBV4-1 to TRBJ2-7; the match to TRBD2 covers 12 bases. The CDR3 is 17 residues long. CDR1 and CDR2 from the germline V gene are MGHRA and YSYEKL. V was pared by 0 bases and J by 3 bases, with 6 bases of the junction left unmatched. The chain's CDR3 is CASSQERGLAGNYEQYF. As DNA, the CDR3 is TGCGCCAGCAGCCAAGAACGAGGACTAGCGGGAAACTACGAGCAGTACTTC.